This paragraph reports one T cell receptor (beta chain). This clonotype was detected many times. Its binding antigen is unknown. Within one base of it there is no much larger clone, and no base qualities were kept. The CDR3 measures 13 amino acids from cysteine to phenylalanine. The kept DNA is CDR3 alone, 39 bases in frame from the first base. Sequences DFQATT (CDR1) and SNEGSKA (CDR2) are obtained from the germline V gene (reference sequence). The germline V end is reduced by 1 base and the J end by 4 bases; junction bases left unmatched: 2. This sample was taken from a study of regulatory T cells in long-lasting Graves disease (dated by TCRdb to the early 2020s). In the study overall: Patients with newly diagnosed Graves' disease had been on antithyroid drugs for under 3 months. This study used TCR sequencing and RNA sequencing of peripheral blood to compare persistent Graves' disease patients against newly diagnosed Graves' disease patients. The study was conducted in China and was registered as a clinical trial. A total of about 35 samples underwent TCR sequencing, from about 13 patients with persistent Graves' disease and 20 patients with newly diagnosed Graves' disease. Study-wide findings and limitations: The authors acknowledged the small sample size as a limitation that may reduce accuracy. A larger number of public clonotypes was shared among persistent patients (about 2,700) than among newly diagnosed patients (about 990). Sequencing and analysis were restricted to the TCR beta chain. Preferential use of TRBV28, TRBJ1-2 and TRBJ2-5 was observed in persistent disease, whereas TRBV20-1 and TRBJ2-1 were favored in newly diagnosed disease. Peripheral blood alone was examined, since thyroid tissue, which constituted the primary lesion, could not be accessed. Compared with newly diagnosed patients, persistent Graves' disease patients had lower TCR Shannon entropy and fewer highly expanded clones, which suggests clonal expansion.

Libraries came from multiplex PCR. TCRdb records Illumina HiSeq 4000 as the sequencer. To build TCR beta libraries, CDR3 regions were amplified by Arm-PCR using iRepertoire HTBI primers. PCR products were gel purified before sequencing. The published analysis was carried out like this. Gene usage analysis of CDR3 amino acid clonotypes relied on the roughly 64 TRBV and over 13 TRBJ segments identified across samples. Filtered high-quality paired reads were merged into contigs using COPE and FqMerger. Contigs were aligned with BLAST to IMGT TRBV, TRBD and TRBJ reference genes, and CDR3 was defined per IMGT. Any clonotype with a frequency above 0.1% was counted as a highly expanded clone. Repertoire diversity was measured by Shannon entropy, and V-J evenness by the Gini coefficient. A clonotype found in more than one individual was treated as public. TCRdb trimmed the raw reads at Q25, called clones with MiXCR and kept productive beta chains. Each record represents a unique CDR3 protein, reported with the most common genes and DNA among its rows. TCRdb, rather than the study authors, made the V and J calls. The sample table shows about 440,000 distinct CDR3 sequences, and about 16% are seen once. About 10% of the sample is held by the ten biggest clonotypes.

The time point label corresponds to: newly diagnosed GD, antithyroid drugs for less than 3 months. For both TCR sequencing and RNA sequencing, RNA was extracted from PBMCs in TRIzol. Graves' disease was diagnosed according to American Thyroid Association guidelines. Recruitment of patients was carried out at an endocrinology department in Xi'an, China. From each patient, about 8.9 milliliters of peripheral blood was collected into an EDTA anticoagulant tube. Ficoll Paque Plus density gradient separation was used to isolate PBMCs, and no further T cell sorting was done. An Agilent 2100 Bioanalyzer and agarose gel were used to check RNA quality, and a NanoDrop 2000 was used to measure RNA concentration. These records were also assigned to another study, of T cells in Graves' hyperthyroidism and ophthalmopathy. Drawing on the second study: A patient counted as having stable Graves' hyperthyroidism if no progression to ophthalmopathy occurred over 18 months of follow-up. The hyperthyroidism patients were between 18 and 65 years old and newly diagnosed, with a disease duration of less than 2 months. Any patient with an uncontrolled infection, another autoimmune disease, pregnancy or lactation was excluded. Clinical symptoms, serum thyroxine and TRAb, thyroid ultrasound, and orbital computed tomography formed the basis for the diagnoses. The TCR CDR3 was subjected to a first round of RT-PCR using the HTBI primer set and the Qiagen OneStep RT-PCR kit. Blood samples also contained most of the expanded thyroid clonotypes (frequency above 0.001), which suggests that blood repertoires may reflect thyroid immune responses. Ophthalmopathy was separated from stable hyperthyroidism by a 13 V-J signature model, with 85% to 90% sensitivity and approximately 81% specificity obtained in cross-validation and 80%/75% obtained in testing. In validation, progression to ophthalmopathy was predicted by the model with around 71% sensitivity and just over 72% specificity, a median of about 6.8 months before onset. A discovery cohort of roughly 96 patients, 43 with Graves' ophthalmopathy and roughly 59 with stable Graves' hyperthyroidism, was used to find distinguishing TCR V-J signatures. An independent validation cohort of under 20 hyperthyroidism patients and 17 patients who later progressed to ophthalmopathy tested prospective prediction of ophthalmopathy. The approximately 98 discovery patients were randomly divided into training and test sets at a 7:3 ratio. The study also compared thyroid tissue and blood T-cell repertoires from a handful of Graves' hyperthyroidism patients. Once sampling was done, hyperthyroidism patients were given methimazole at a starting dose of 30 mg daily, whereas ophthalmopathy patients were given high-dose intravenous methylprednisolone. A second multiplex PCR round built the libraries, followed by size selection and purification. Sequencing of the libraries was done on an Illumina HiSeq2000 using paired-end 100 bp reads. Raw data were processed with SOAPnuke, discarding reads with adapters, uncalled bases, mean Phred below 15, or no exact constant-primer or identifier match. High-quality paired reads were merged with COPE v1.2.5, and unique nucleotide sequences were defined as clonotypes. MiTCR v1.1 was used to align the clonotypes against IMGT TRBV, TRBD and TRBJ reference segments. Analysis was restricted to V-J combinations with a frequency above 0.0001, which covered about 99% of repertoires. The TCS score was defined as the ratio of F50 (clonal expansion) to E x V (chaos), calculated using BLOSUM62-based TCRdist between CDR3 peptides within each V-J. Welch's t-statistics and random forest reduced 500 to 550 V-J features to 10 to 15, which were used in a naive Bayes classifier (R e1071). Sample size was not statistically predetermined, and blinding of investigators to group allocation was not performed. The paper reports TCR Vbeta CDR3 sequencing of over 130 peripheral blood samples: 40 to 45 ophthalmopathy, around 80 hyperthyroidism and some 17 progressor patients.

The rearranged segments are TRBV20-1 and TRBJ2-3; 7 bases in the middle match TRBD1. Sequencing used peripheral blood mononuclear cells (PBMCs), obtained at new diagnosis, from a patient treated with antithyroid drugs. The clonotype was recovered from a woman in her twenties or thirties with Graves disease. Donor details come from another sample of the same person, matched by shared clones. Read as DNA, the sequence is TGCAGTGCTAGAGGACAGGGCCCAGATACGCAGTATTTT. This gives the protein CSARGQGPDTQYF.